Below, 32 T cell receptor beta chains from the same sample are listed, as sequenced in a study of CD8+CD57+ T cells in acquired aplastic anemia. The template used for profiling TCR beta VDJ and CDR3 was genomic DNA. TCRdb recomputed calls from the reads with MiXCR, one row per CDR3 protein. Of over 150,000 distinct CDR3 sequences in the sample, 48% were seen once. Selection for sequencing was limited to patients who had shown CD8+CD57+ cell expansion by flow cytometry. Sequencing used sorted CD4+, CD8+, or CD8+CD57+ T cells (not recorded which) from PBMCs. Receptors originate from a human donor with aplastic anemia.

The rearrangement joins TRBV15 to TRBJ2-7, with 9 nucleotides matching TRBD2. The length of the CDR3 is 14 residues. V dropped 3 bases and J dropped 0; count of bases not matched to a gene: 0. CDR1 and CDR2 (germline): LNHNV, YYDKDF (reference sequence). In nucleotides, the CDR3 is TGTGCCACCAGCAGTAGCGGGAGCTCCTACGAGCAGTACTTC. Amino acid sequence: CATSSSGSSYEQYF.

A remark on this clonotype: The junction and the germline gene differ at one end; a read error may be behind it. V gene TRBV24-1 combines with J gene TRBJ2-3, with 7 bases identical to TRBD2. Germline CDR1 is KGHDR and CDR2 is SFDVKD. The CDR3 is made up of 17 amino acids. Here the CDR3 DNA reads TGTGCCACTAGTGAATGGGACTACGGATTGGGCACAGGTACGCAGTATTTT. It translates to CATSEWDYGLGTGTQYF.

This clonotype occurred a few times. As DNA, the CDR3 is TGTGCCAGCAGCTTGAGAGAACAGCCCCAGCATTTT. It specifies CASSLREQPQHF. The chain joins TRBV7-2 to TRBJ1-5; D remains unclear. CDR1 and CDR2 from the germline V gene are SGHTA and FQGNSA. V lost 3 bases and J 7 bases, leaving 7 bases between the germline ends. The length of the CDR3 is 12 residues. The variable domain in full, completed from reference TRBV7-2 and TRBJ1-5, reads GAGVSQSPSNKVTEKGKDVELRCDPISGHTALYWYRQSLGQGLEFLIYFQGNSAPDKSGLPSDRFSAERTGGSVSTLTIQRTQQEDSAVYLCASSLREQPQHFGDGTRLSIL.

CDR3 in amino acids: CARRTGGNTEAFF. The CDR3, as DNA: TGTGCTAGGCGGACAGGGGGGAACACTGAAGCTTTCTTT. The chain uses TRBV25-1 and TRBJ1-1; 10 nucleotides line up with TRBD1. Germline CDR1 is MGHDK and CDR2 is SYGVNS. The CDR3 is 13 amino acids.

As to this clonotype: A much larger clonotype is one base distant, so this may be a read error. The V gene is TRBV5-4, the J gene TRBJ2-1; TRBD1 matches at 7 bases. The germline CDR1 and CDR2 sequences are SGHNT and YYREEE (reference sequence). The CDR3 is made up of 16 amino acids. CDR3 sequence: CASNLGAQGAYNEQFF. In nucleotides, the CDR3 is TGTGCCAGCAACTTGGGTGCTCAGGGGGCCTACAATGAGCAGTTCTTC.

The chain couples TRBV5-4 to TRBJ2-3, with D tentatively TRBD1 or TRBD2 (5 bases each). V lost 2 bases and J lost 2, with 18 bases in between. The CDR3 contains 17 residues. CDR1 is SGHNT, CDR2 YYREEE, per germline (reference sequence). The CDR3, as DNA: TGTGCCAGCAGCTTCGAGGGGACCAACGTCCTCACAGATACGCAGTATTTT. It codes for CASSFEGTNVLTDTQYF. Full variable domain (remainder filled in from reference TRBV5-4 and TRBJ2-3): ETGVTQSPTHLIKTRGQQVTLRCSSQSGHNTVSWYQQALGQGPQFIFQYYREEENGRGNFPPRFSGLQFPNYSSELNVNALELDDSALYLCASSFEGTNVLTDTQYFGPGTRLTVL.

As to this clonotype: Given the absence of the conserved phenylalanine or tryptophan at the CDR3 end, a read error is likely. The gene calls are TRBV6-1 and TRBJ2-7; D tentatively fits TRBD1 or TRBD2 (5 bases each). CDR1 MNHNS and CDR2 SASEGT come from the germline V gene. CDR3 size: 14 residues. Trimming left V 4 bases short and J 3 bases short, with 13 bases between. The chain's CDR3 is CASSAGTHYYEQYL. CDR3 in DNA: TGTGCCAGCAGTGCTGGGACCCATTACTACGAGCAGTACCTC.

The chain's CDR3 is CASPKGSRTNTEAFF. CDR3 nucleotide sequence: TGTGCCAGCCCCAAGGGGTCCCGAACGAACACTGAAGCTTTCTTT. V gene TRBV2 combines with J gene TRBJ1-1; a possible D gene is TRBD1 (5 bases). CDR1 is SNHLY and CDR2 is FYNNEI in the germline V gene. The CDR3 length is 15 residues. V was cut by 8 bases and J by 1 base, with 17 bases left in between.

Many counts were recorded for this clonotype. V usage is TRBV19 and J usage is TRBJ1-2; D unclear. CDR3 length: 15 residues. Trimming pared 5 bases from V and 2 bases from J, leaving 15 bases between. Germline loops: CDR1 LNHDA, CDR2 SQIVND (reference sequence). The CDR3 DNA reads as TGTGCCAGTAGTTTAAAAGACGGAACGAACTATGGCTACACCTTC. Encoded protein: CASSLKDGTNYGYTF.

V usage is TRBV7-9 and J usage is TRBJ2-7, with 12 positions matching TRBD2. The trim removed 5 bases at V and 4 bases at J, leaving 3 bases unmatched. Germline CDR1 is SEHNR and CDR2 is FQNEAQ (reference sequence). The CDR3 consists of 14 residues. The CDR3 DNA follows: TGTGCCAGCAGCCCTAGCGGGAGGGCGTACGAGCAGTACTTC. Amino acid sequence: CASSPSGRAYEQYF.

Of note for this clonotype: Since a much larger clone is just one base distant, this may be a read error. The J gene is TRBJ2-7, the V gene TRBV3-1, with 7 bases that match TRBD1. Per germline, CDR1 LGHDT and CDR2 YNNKEL (reference sequence). The CDR3 extends over 14 amino acids. The CDR3 protein is CSSSLNPGQREQYF. As DNA, the CDR3 is TGTTCCAGCAGCCTGAACCCGGGACAGCGGGAGCAGTACTTC.

The rearrangement links TRBV19 to TRBJ1-1; possible D gene TRBD1, 6 bases. The V gene's germline CDR1 is LNHDA and CDR2 SQIVND (reference sequence). This CDR3 comprises 12 residues. V gave up 7 bases and J gave up 3 bases, with 9 bases separating them. The CDR3: CASKGDDTEAFF. The CDR3 nucleotides are TGTGCCAGTAAGGGGGATGACACTGAAGCTTTCTTT.

This clonotype was seen only a few times. This may come from a read error, since a much larger clone is one base off. This chain joins TRBV10-3 and TRBJ2-1, with a tentative D call TRBD2 (5 bases). Germline CDR1 ENHRY, CDR2 SYGVKD. The CDR3 covers 16 residues. CDR3 protein: CAIRAAAGREGNGQFF. In nucleotides, the CDR3 is TGTGCCATCAGAGCGGCGGCCGGGCGCGAGGGAAATGGGCAGTTCTTC.

The chain carries TRBV9 and TRBJ1-4, with a possible D match to TRBD1 (5 bases). Trimming shortened V by 3 bases and J by 9 bases, and 12 bases separated the two germline ends. Per germline, CDR1 SGDLS and CDR2 YYNGEE. The CDR3 totals 13 residues. Here the CDR3 DNA reads TGTGCCAGCAGCGCCCGACAGACTCAAAAACTGTTTTTT. It codes for CASSARQTQKLFF. Drawing the rest from reference TRBV9 and TRBJ1-4, the complete variable domain is DSGVTQTPKHLITATGQRVTLRCSPRSGDLSVYWYQQSLDQGLQFLIQYYNGEERAKGNILERFSAQQFPDLHSELNLSSLELGDSALYFCASSARQTQKLFFGSGTQLSVL.

This clonotype is medium-sized within its sample. The chain has TRBV12-3 or TRBV12-4 and TRBJ2-3; unclear D gene. The V and J ends lost 6 bases and 2 bases respectively, with 6 bases between them. This CDR3 has 12 residues. CDR3 bases: TGTGCCAGCAGCCTGGACACAGATACGCAGTATTTT. It translates to CASSLDTDTQYF.

The J gene is TRBJ2-7, the V gene TRBV7-9; maybe TRBD1 (5 bases). CDR1 and CDR2 from the germline V gene are SEHNR and FQNEAQ (reference sequence). Trimming cost V 5 bases and J 4 bases, with 18 bases left between them. This CDR3 is built from 15 residues. As DNA, the CDR3 is TGTGCCAGCAGCAACACAGGTTTGGGTGGGTACGAGCAGTACTTC. It specifies CASSNTGLGGYEQYF.

This clonotype was seen ten or more times. V and J are TRBV4-1 and TRBJ1-1, with D perhaps matching TRBD1 (5 bases). CDR1 is MGHRA and CDR2 is YSYEKL in the germline V gene. This CDR3 spans 15 amino acids. The V end lost 4 bases, the J end lost 2 bases, and 14 bases lay between the germline ends. CDR3 sequence reads: CASSRGEATNTEAFF. For the CDR3, the DNA is TGCGCCAGCAGCCGAGGGGAGGCCACTAACACTGAAGCTTTCTTT.

This chain connects TRBV29-1 to TRBJ2-7, with D tentatively TRBD2 (6 bases). The CDR3 consists of 13 residues. Germline V gene sequence: CDR1 SQVTM, CDR2 ANQGSEA. V was trimmed by 2 bases and J by 7 bases, leaving 15 bases between them. CDR3 DNA: TGCAGCGTTGAACCCCTTGGGGCGGGGGAGCAGTACTTC. This sequence encodes CSVEPLGAGEQYF.

This clonotype was seen a single time. This chain connects TRBV20-1 to TRBJ1-1; 9 bases agree with TRBD1. Germline V gives CDR1 DFQATT, CDR2 SNEGSKA (reference sequence). V shed 6 bases and J 3 bases; nucleotides not matched to a gene: 5. The CDR3 covers 13 residues. CDR3 sequence: CSATGTGYTEAFF. Written as DNA, the CDR3 is TGCAGTGCCACGGGGACAGGGTACACTGAAGCTTTCTTT.

The CDR3 bases are TGTGCCAGCAGCTTTTTCTGGGGTTACGAGCAGTACTTC. This translates into CASSFFWGYEQYF. The rearrangement links TRBV7-2 to TRBJ2-7, with unresolved D. Germline CDR1 and CDR2: SGHTA and FQGNSA. Trimming left V 3 bases short and J 4 bases short, with 10 bases between. This CDR3 region has 13 residues.

The genes are TRBV2 and TRBJ2-7; 10 positions match TRBD2. The CDR3 extends over 14 amino acids. Per germline, CDR1 SNHLY and CDR2 FYNNEI. J gave up 3 bases and V 7 bases, and 6 bases lay outside the gene matches. DNA for the CDR3: TGTGCCAGCACGCTAGCGGGGGCTAACTACGAGCAGTACTTC. It specifies CASTLAGANYEQYF.

The CDR3 is CSAHPQANQPQHF. The CDR3 DNA follows: TGCAGTGCGCATCCCCAGGCCAATCAGCCCCAGCATTTT. The J gene is TRBJ1-5, the V gene TRBV20-1; D ambiguous. Germline V gene data show CDR1 as DFQATT and CDR2 as SNEGSKA (reference sequence). The CDR3 spans 13 residues. Trimming pared 6 bases from V and 3 bases from J, leaving 12 bases between.

This clonotype was observed a few times. The rearrangement uses TRBV2 and TRBJ1-3; D is unresolved. The V gene's germline CDR1 is SNHLY and CDR2 FYNNEI. V gave up 4 bases and J gave up 0 bases, with 10 bases separating them. The CDR3 spans 15 residues. DNA for the CDR3: TGTGCCAGCAGTGGTAGCTTTATCTCTGGAAACACCATATATTTT. Amino acid sequence: CASSGSFISGNTIYF.

The rearrangement links TRBV11-2 to TRBJ1-4; TRBD1 agrees at 7 bases. The CDR3 has 15 amino acids. The V and J ends lost 6 bases and 7 bases, in that order; junction bases with no gene match: 11. The germline gives CDR1 SGHAT, CDR2 FQNNGV. The CDR3 DNA is TGTGCCAGCAGTGGACAGGTGGGGGTTGGTGAAAAACTGTTTTTT. Its translation: CASSGQVGVGEKLFF.

The chain is built from TRBV9 and TRBJ1-2; 8 bases align to TRBD1. CDR1 is SGDLS and CDR2 is YYNGEE in the germline V gene. There are 13 residues in the CDR3. The V and J ends lost 4 bases and 4 bases, in that order; junction bases with no gene match: 3. The DNA for the CDR3 is TGTGCCAGCAGCCAAGGGACAGGCTATGGCTACACCTTC. Translation gives CASSQGTGYGYTF. Looking up the rest from reference TRBV9 and TRBJ1-2 gives the full variable domain: DSGVTQTPKHLITATGQRVTLRCSPRSGDLSVYWYQQSLDQGLQFLIQYYNGEERAKGNILERFSAQQFPDLHSELNLSSLELGDSALYFCASSQGTGYGYTFGSGTRLTVV.

This sequence joins TRBV20-1 and TRBJ2-7; 7 bases map to TRBD1. The ends lost 3 bases at V and 1 base at J; junction bases unmatched: 3. Germline V gene data show CDR1 as DFQATT and CDR2 as SNEGSKA (reference sequence). The CDR3 loop spans 13 amino acids. The CDR3 protein is CSASRGQSYEQYF. The CDR3 DNA sequence: TGCAGTGCTAGTCGGGGACAGTCCTACGAGCAGTACTTC.

The chain recombines TRBV7-8 with TRBJ2-7; D is perhaps TRBD1 (5 bases). The CDR3 loop spans 11 amino acids. Germline V gives CDR1 SGHVS, CDR2 FQNEAQ. V lost 5 bases and J lost 6, with 8 bases in between. DNA for the CDR3: TGTGCCAGCAGCAAGGGGATCGAGCAGTACTTC. This translates into CASSKGIEQYF.

This chain joins TRBV24-1 and TRBJ2-1, with D possibly being TRBD2 (6 bases). CDR1 is KGHDR and CDR2 is SFDVKD in the germline V gene. The ends were cut back, 3 bases at V and 10 bases at J, with 24 bases in the middle. CDR3 length: 17 amino acids. As DNA, the CDR3 is TGTGCCACCAGTGATCCCGGCGGGACGGGCGCCTTGGGGGAGCAGTTCTTC. It specifies CATSDPGGTGALGEQFF.

V is TRBV25-1 and J is TRBJ1-5; TRBD1 matches 8 bases. The CDR3 contains 15 residues. Germline values: CDR1 MGHDK, CDR2 SYGVNS. V shed 4 bases, J shed 1 base, and the junction held 3 bases outside the gene matches. The CDR3 DNA reads TGTGCCAGCAGTGCTACAGGGGGGAGCAATCAGCCCCAGCATTTT. Translating gives CASSATGGSNQPQHF.

This clonotype was found many times. The chain is built from TRBV20-1 and TRBJ1-6; 9 bases align to TRBD1. The CDR3 is made up of 15 amino acids. Unmatched junction bases numbered 7, after V lost 0 bases and J lost 10 bases. Germline CDR1 is DFQATT and CDR2 is SNEGSKA (reference sequence). The CDR3 coding sequence is TGCAGTGCTAGAGATGTGGGACAGGGTCCCTCACCCCTCCACTTT. Its translation: CSARDVGQGPSPLHF.

The chain carries TRBV2 and TRBJ1-1; 7 bases map to TRBD1. Looked up from germline, CDR1 is SNHLY and CDR2 is FYNNEI. This CDR3 has 14 residues. V was pared by 3 bases and J by 1 base, with 2 bases of the junction left unmatched. The CDR3 loop is CASSDDRANTEAFF. The CDR3 DNA sequence: TGTGCCAGCAGTGACGACAGGGCGAACACTGAAGCTTTCTTT.

The rearrangement links TRBV2 to TRBJ2-3; D is unclear. Per the germline V gene, CDR1 is SNHLY and CDR2 is FYNNEI. The CDR3 contains 15 residues. V lost 1 base and J lost 2, with 10 bases in between. The CDR3 sequence is CASSEEGSHTDTQYF. The CDR3, as DNA: TGTGCCAGCAGTGAAGAGGGCAGCCACACAGATACGCAGTATTTT.